Following are 21 T cell receptor beta chains from one sample sequenced in a study of blood T cell repertoires in COVID-19. Repertoires were generated with immunoSEQ multiplex PCR, while TCRdb's copy carries only in-frame clones and drops some. This table has around 250,000 clones, more than 65% appearing once. The sequencing sample was made of PBMCs or T cells enriched from blood (not recorded which). The receptors were gathered from a man between 45 and 60 years old who had recovered from COVID-19.

This chain connects TRBV19 to TRBJ1-2, with TRBD1 matching over 8 bases. Per germline, CDR1 LNHDA and CDR2 SQIVND (reference sequence). The CDR3 spans 16 residues. Trimming removed 4 bases from V and 3 bases from J; junction bases left unmatched: 10. This CDR3 reads CASSTRQGTMDYGYTF. CDR3 in DNA: TGTGCCAGTAGTACCCGACAGGGGACGATGGACTATGGCTACACCTTC. Filled out from reference TRBV19 and TRBJ1-2, the complete variable domain reads DGGITQSPKYLFRKEGQNVTLSCEQNLNHDAMYWYRQDPGQGLRLIYYSQIVNDFQKGDIAEGYSVSREKKESFPLTVTSAQKNPTAFYLCASSTRQGTMDYGYTFGSGTRLTVV.

This chain uses TRBV2 with TRBJ1-2, with 8 bases lining up with TRBD1. The CDR3 consists of 15 residues. V shed 4 bases and J 0 bases; nucleotides not matched to a gene: 4. Germline CDR1 and CDR2: SNHLY and FYNNEI. CDR3 nucleotides: TGTGCCAGCAGTGTTGGGACAGGAGCTAACTATGGCTACACCTTC. It codes for CASSVGTGANYGYTF.

As DNA, the CDR3 is TGTGCCAGCAGAACGACAGACCGGTGGGAATACTTC. It encodes CASRTTDRWEYF. V and J are TRBV6-5 and TRBJ2-5; possibly TRBD1 for D (5 bases). V lost 6 bases to trimming and J lost 14 bases, with 19 bases between them. The CDR3 runs to 12 residues. CDR1 and CDR2 (germline): MNHEY, SVGAGI.

The chain couples TRBV4-1 to TRBJ1-5, with TRBD1 matching over 9 bases. The germline V gene encodes CDR1 MGHRA and CDR2 YSYEKL. The CDR3 is 19 residues long. Unmatched junction bases numbered 18, after V lost 2 bases and J lost 7 bases. CDR3 DNA sequence: TGCGCCAGCAGCCAACGCATGGACAGGGGAAATACAAAGCTACAGCCCCAGCATTTT. Translation: CASSQRMDRGNTKLQPQHF.

In this sample, this clone turned up once. The chain links TRBV7-9 to TRBJ1-4, with 8 positions matching TRBD1. CDR3 length equals 15 residues. Germline CDR1 is SEHNR and CDR2 is FQNEAQ (reference sequence). V was clipped by 5 bases and J by 7 bases; unmatched bases: 9. The CDR3 loop is CASSPRQGLAEKLFF. The CDR3 coding sequence is TGTGCCAGCAGCCCAAGACAGGGGCTCGCTGAAAAACTGTTTTTT.

V usage is TRBV18 and J usage is TRBJ2-7, with 8 bases matching TRBD1. The CDR3 contains 14 residues. Trimming took 3 bases from V and 3 from J; bases not matched to a gene: 4. CDR1 and CDR2 from the germline V gene are KGHSH and LQKENI. CDR3 sequence (DNA): TGTGCCAGCTCACCTCCGGGACAGGACTACGAGCAGTACTTC. Protein: CASSPPGQDYEQYF. Using reference TRBV18 and TRBJ2-7 for the parts outside the CDR3, the full variable domain is NAGVMQNPRHLVRRRGQEARLRCSPMKGHSHVYWYRQLPEEGLKFMVYLQKENIIDESGMPKERFSAEFPKEGPSILRIQQVVRGDSAAYFCASSPPGQDYEQYFGPGTRLTVT.

The rearrangement links TRBV18 to TRBJ1-1; possible D gene TRBD1, 6 bases. Trimming took 4 bases from V and 3 from J, leaving 18 bases between them. The CDR3 runs to 16 residues. Germline assignment: CDR1 KGHSH and CDR2 LQKENI. This CDR3 is CASSQNRAGSYTEAFF. The CDR3 coding sequence is TGTGCCAGCTCACAAAACAGGGCAGGCAGTTACACTGAAGCTTTCTTT.

A few counts support this clone. The chain joins TRBV7-2 to TRBJ2-2; D is uncertain. The CDR3 is 14 residues long. The V end was cut by 1 base, the J end by 5 bases, with 8 bases between. Germline loops: CDR1 SGHTA, CDR2 FQGNSA. The CDR3 nucleotides read TGTGCCAGCAGCTTAGACACGCGGACCGGGGAGCTGTTTTTT. Translation gives CASSLDTRTGELFF.

The chain joins TRBV10-2 to TRBJ2-3; D is possibly TRBD1 (5 bases). Trimming left V 10 bases short and J 0 bases short, with 17 bases between. CDR1 is WSHSY and CDR2 is SAAADI in the germline V gene. This CDR3 contains 15 residues. As DNA, the CDR3 is TGCGCCACCTCACCGAACGACAGAAGCACAGATACGCAGTATTTT. Its protein is CATSPNDRSTDTQYF.

The rearrangement joins TRBV27 to TRBJ1-6; D is perhaps TRBD1 (6 bases). Germline-derived CDR1 and CDR2 are MNHEY and SMNVEV (reference sequence). CDR3 length equals 14 residues. V lost 0 bases to trimming and J lost 9 bases, with 9 bases between them. The CDR3 DNA is TGTGCCAGCAGTTTATCAAACAGGGTTTCACCCCTCCACTTT. This codes for CASSLSNRVSPLHF.

This chain uses TRBV28 with TRBJ1-5, with D hard to call. Per the germline V gene, CDR1 is MDHEN and CDR2 is SYDVKM. V was cut by 5 bases and J by 9 bases, with 2 bases left in between. The CDR3 consists of 9 residues. The CDR3 DNA reads as TGTGCCAGCAGTCGGCCCCAGCATTTT. Its protein is CASSRPQHF. Complete variable domain (other parts from reference TRBV28 and TRBJ1-5): DVKVTQSSRYLVKRTGEKVFLECVQDMDHENMFWYRQDPGLGLRLIYFSYDVKMKEKGDIPEGYSVSREKKERFSLILESASTNQTSMYLCASSRPQHFGDGTRLSIL.

The genes are TRBV10-3 and TRBJ2-7; 8 nucleotides align to TRBD2. The CDR3 has 13 residues. V was clipped by 8 bases and J by 6 bases; unmatched bases: 9. Germline V CDR1 and CDR2: ENHRY, SYGVKD. This chain's CDR3 is CAIGAGGSREQYF. CDR3 DNA sequence: TGTGCCATCGGGGCGGGAGGCTCTCGCGAGCAGTACTTC.

This sequence joins TRBV20-1 and TRBJ1-4, with 8 bases lining up with TRBD1. CDR3 length: 14 amino acids. V shed 3 bases, J shed 8 bases, and the junction held 8 bases outside the gene matches. Germline CDR1 and CDR2: DFQATT and SNEGSKA (reference sequence). CDR3 in amino acids: CSASQGARREKLFF. CDR3 nucleotide sequence: TGCAGTGCTAGTCAGGGGGCGCGACGAGAAAAACTGTTTTTT.

The chain has TRBV28 and TRBJ1-1; D is uncertain. CDR1 is MDHEN and CDR2 is SYDVKM in the germline V gene. The CDR3 runs 12 residues. Trimming stripped 5 bases from V and 11 bases from J, with 15 bases between. The CDR3 nucleotides read TGTGCCAGCAGTCTGAGCGGGGTGCAGGCTTTCTTT. This codes for CASSLSGVQAFF.

The sample holds many counts of this clone. This same CDR3 is encoded by further DNA sequences in the sample. The chain joins TRBV6-2 or TRBV6-3 to TRBJ1-1; possible D gene TRBD1, 6 bases. The V gene's germline CDR1 is MNHEY and CDR2 SVGEGT. Trimming left V 5 bases short and J 2 bases short, with 12 bases between. The CDR3 is made up of 14 amino acids. CDR3 residues: CASSRGTVNTEAFF. For the CDR3, the DNA is TGTGCCAGCAGTAGGGGGACGGTAAACACTGAAGCTTTCTTT.

In this sample, this clone turned up once. V gene TRBV29-1 combines with J gene TRBJ2-3, with D possibly matching TRBD2 (6 bases). Germline CDR1 and CDR2: SQVTM and ANQGSEA. The germline V and J ends were trimmed by 5 bases and 6 bases, with 18 bases remaining between them. CDR3 length: 14 amino acids. CDR3 bases: TGCAGCGTTTTTCCGGGACTGGCAGGGGATACGCAGTATTTT. Translation gives CSVFPGLAGDTQYF.

CDR3 coding DNA: TGTGCCAGCACAGGATACACGATGGCTAACTATGGCTACACCTTC. Protein: CASTGYTMANYGYTF. V usage is TRBV6-5 and J usage is TRBJ1-2; D gene unclear. This CDR3 region has 15 residues. The germline V gene has CDR1 MNHEY and CDR2 SVGAGI. Trimming took off 7 bases at V and 0 bases at J, with 15 bases between the two ends.

The rearrangement joins TRBV2 to TRBJ1-2; maybe TRBD1 (5 bases). Between the trimmed V and J ends, which lost 6 bases and 1 base, there was a span of 12 bases. Per germline, CDR1 SNHLY and CDR2 FYNNEI. The CDR3 is made up of 14 amino acids. DNA for the CDR3: TGTGCCAGCAGCCAGTGGGGGGGTAACTATGGCTACACCTTC. Translated: CASSQWGGNYGYTF. The whole variable domain, remainder taken from reference TRBV2 and TRBJ1-2, is EPEVTQTPSHQVTQMGQEVILRCVPISNHLYFYWYRQILGQKVEFLVSFYNNEISEKSEIFDDQFSVERPDGSNFTLKIRSTKLEDSAMYFCASSQWGGNYGYTFGSGTRLTVV.

The chain couples TRBV4-3 to TRBJ2-3, with 7 nucleotides matching TRBD2. CDR1 LGHNA and CDR2 YSLEER come from the germline V gene. The CDR3 covers 16 residues. V was pared by 1 base and J by 6 bases, with 10 bases of the junction left unmatched. CDR3 sequence: CASSQGARGGPDTQYF. The CDR3 DNA sequence: TGCGCCAGCAGCCAAGGGGCGCGGGGAGGGCCCGATACGCAGTATTTT.

The chain joins TRBV28 to TRBJ1-6; weak D call: TRBD1 (6 bases). The CDR3 sequence is 17 residues long. Trimming cost V 6 bases and J 0 bases, with 15 bases left between them. The germline V gene encodes CDR1 MDHEN and CDR2 SYDVKM. Here the CDR3 reads CASRLTGTSSYNSPLHF. Written as DNA, the CDR3 is TGTGCCAGCAGATTAACCGGGACATCCTCCTATAATTCACCCCTCCACTTT.

This clone was detected only a few times. For the CDR3, the DNA is TGTGCCACCAGTCACGCGGACAGCAACGGGCAGTTCTTC. As protein: CATSHADSNGQFF. The chain employs TRBV24-1 and TRBJ2-1; maybe TRBD1 (6 bases). Germline CDR1 KGHDR, CDR2 SFDVKD. The CDR3 extends over 13 amino acids. Between the trimmed V and J ends, which lost 6 bases and 12 bases, there was a span of 17 bases.